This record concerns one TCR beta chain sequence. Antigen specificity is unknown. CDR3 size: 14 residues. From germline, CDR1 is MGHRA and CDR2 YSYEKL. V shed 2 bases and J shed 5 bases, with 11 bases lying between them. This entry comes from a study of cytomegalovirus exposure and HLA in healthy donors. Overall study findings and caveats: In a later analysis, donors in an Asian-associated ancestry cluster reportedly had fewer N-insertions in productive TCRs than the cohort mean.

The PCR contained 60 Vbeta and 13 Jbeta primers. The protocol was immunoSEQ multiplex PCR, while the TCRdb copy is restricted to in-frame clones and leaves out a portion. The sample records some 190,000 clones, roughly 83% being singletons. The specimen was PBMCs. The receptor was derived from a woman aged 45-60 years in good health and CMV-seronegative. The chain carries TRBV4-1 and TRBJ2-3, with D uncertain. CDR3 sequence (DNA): TGCGCCAGCAGCCAACTGTCTAAGAGAGATACGCAGTATTTT. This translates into CASSQLSKRDTQYF.